These 21 T cell receptor beta chains were all obtained from the same sample, sequenced in a study of post-analysis software for immune sequencing data. Study-level points and caveats: Four to six TRBV segments, including TRBV5-6, TRBV5-1 and TRBV20-1, were more frequent in patients than controls.

No cognate antigen is known for these TCRs. TCR beta cDNA libraries included unique molecular identifiers. From the PCR reads, TCRdb called clonotypes with MiXCR, one entry per CDR3 protein. This sample carries hundreds of thousands of distinct CDR3 sequences, around 60% of them seen once, and the ten largest clones take 11%. Sequences were obtained from blood. The receptors come from a girl aged 2-10 years with multiple sclerosis.

The chain uses TRBV7-9 and TRBJ1-1; unclear D gene. The V and J ends lost 0 bases and 8 bases respectively, with 10 bases between them. This CDR3 is 13 amino acids long. Germline V CDR1 and CDR2: SEHNR, FQNEAQ (reference sequence). CDR3 loop: CASSLARTQEAFF. The DNA for the CDR3 is TGTGCCAGCAGCTTAGCGAGGACTCAAGAAGCTTTCTTT. Full variable domain (outside the CDR3, taken from reference TRBV7-9 and TRBJ1-1): DTGVSQNPRHKITKRGQNVTFRCDPISEHNRLYWYRQTLGQGPEFLTYFQNEAQLEKSRLLSDRFSAERPKGSFSTLEIQRTEQGDSAMYLCASSLARTQEAFFGQGTRLTVV.

The rearrangement links TRBV18 to TRBJ2-7, with TRBD1 matching over 8 bases. This CDR3 contains 16 residues. Trimming removed 3 bases from V and 1 base from J; junction bases left unmatched: 8. In germline, CDR1 is KGHSH, CDR2 LQKENI. The CDR3 sequence: CASSPRPGQDSYEQYF. The CDR3 nucleotides read TGTGCCAGCTCACCCCGGCCGGGACAGGATTCCTACGAGCAGTACTTC.

V is TRBV27 and J is TRBJ2-1; 10 nucleotides align to TRBD2. V shed 6 bases and J 0 bases; nucleotides not matched to a gene: 17. This CDR3 is built from 20 residues. From germline, CDR1 is MNHEY and CDR2 SMNVEV (reference sequence). CDR3 residues: CASSSPRVAGGPASYNEQFF. Written as DNA, the CDR3 is TGTGCCAGCAGCTCCCCACGGGTAGCGGGAGGCCCTGCCTCCTACAATGAGCAGTTCTTC.

This rearrangement joins TRBV28 to TRBJ2-3; 8 nucleotides line up with TRBD1. The CDR3 totals 15 residues. V shed 11 bases, J shed 3 bases, and the junction held 13 bases outside the gene matches. The V gene's germline CDR1 is MDHEN and CDR2 SYDVKM. CDR3: CASQKAGGPTDTQYF. The CDR3 nucleotides read TGTGCCTCTCAAAAGGCAGGGGGCCCGACAGATACGCAGTATTTT.

The chain employs TRBV10-3 and TRBJ1-5, with 10 nucleotides matching TRBD1. Germline loops: CDR1 ENHRY, CDR2 SYGVKD. V dropped 3 bases and J dropped 6; count of bases not matched to a gene: 2. CDR3 size: 14 residues. The CDR3 protein is CAISEGQGGQPQHF. The CDR3 DNA sequence: TGTGCCATCAGTGAAGGACAGGGGGGTCAGCCCCAGCATTTT.

The V call is TRBV30, the J call TRBJ2-1; TRBD2 aligns across 8 bases. V lost 4 bases and J lost 4; bases outside the gene matches: 6. Per germline, CDR1 GTSNPN and CDR2 SVGIG (reference sequence). This CDR3 has 14 residues. The CDR3 DNA sequence: TGTGCCTGGAATCGACTAGCGCAGTACAATGAGCAGTTCTTC. Its protein product is CAWNRLAQYNEQFF.

V is TRBV2 and J is TRBJ2-3; 7 bases fit TRBD2. V was pared by 8 bases and J by 3 bases, with 8 bases of the junction left unmatched. Germline-derived CDR1 and CDR2 are SNHLY and FYNNEI. This CDR3 contains 14 residues. CDR3 coding DNA: TGTGCCAGCCATCTCTCGCGGGAGACAGATACGCAGTATTTT. As protein: CASHLSRETDTQYF.

The chain employs TRBV7-9 and TRBJ1-5, with D perhaps matching TRBD1 (6 bases). CDR1 and CDR2 (germline): SEHNR, FQNEAQ (reference sequence). The CDR3 totals 17 residues. The V and J ends lost 5 bases and 0 bases respectively, with 17 bases between them. CDR3 nucleotides: TGTGCCAGCAGCATAGTGGAACAGGGCTATAGCAATCAGCCCCAGCATTTT. Its translation: CASSIVEQGYSNQPQHF.

Of note for this clonotype: Mismatch with germline at one junction end may stem from a read error. The V call is TRBV29-1, the J call TRBJ2-1, with 7 bases that match TRBD2. In germline, CDR1 is SQVTM, CDR2 ANQGSEA. This CDR3 spans 13 amino acids. CDR3 residues: CSVEVGGYNERFF. CDR3 in DNA: TGCAGCGTTGAGGTCGGGGGGTACAATGAGCGGTTCTTC.

This clonotype has more than one count but fewer than ten. The chain links TRBV7-2 to TRBJ2-5; either TRBD1 or TRBD2 may supply D (5 bases each). The CDR3 totals 14 residues. Trimming took 5 bases from V and 4 from J, leaving 14 bases between them. Germline V gene data show CDR1 as SGHTA and CDR2 as FQGNSA. CDR3: CASSPPGTTETQYF. The CDR3 DNA sequence: TGTGCCAGCAGCCCCCCGGGGACCACAGAGACCCAGTACTTC.

This clonotype was counted between two and nine times. V and J are TRBV6-5 and TRBJ1-6, with D uncertain. The CDR3 length is 13 residues. Germline V CDR1 and CDR2: MNHEY, SVGAGI. V lost 2 bases and J 7 bases, leaving 6 bases between the germline ends. CDR3 region: CASSYGMNSPLHF. CDR3 bases: TGTGCCAGCAGTTACGGGATGAATTCACCCCTCCACTTT.

The chain recombines TRBV6-4 with TRBJ2-1; D tentatively fits TRBD1 or TRBD2 (5 bases each). Germline assignment: CDR1 MRHNA and CDR2 SNTAGT. This CDR3 contains 16 residues. The V gene lost 0 bases and the J gene lost 4 bases, with 13 bases spanning the gap. DNA of the CDR3: TGTGCCAGCAGTGACTCTGGGGGAGCAGTGTACAATGAGCAGTTCTTC. Its translation: CASSDSGGAVYNEQFF.

The chain has TRBV28 and TRBJ1-5; the D is unclear. Trimming pared 3 bases from V and 6 bases from J, leaving 12 bases between. There are 14 residues in the CDR3. Germline V gene data show CDR1 as MDHEN and CDR2 as SYDVKM. The CDR3 bases are TGTGCCAGCAGTTTCACACCTGACATTCAGCCCCAGCATTTT. It codes for CASSFTPDIQPQHF.

This chain joins TRBV2 and TRBJ2-3, with D perhaps TRBD2 (5 bases). This CDR3 comprises 13 residues. V lost 3 bases and J lost 9, with 13 bases in between. Looked up from germline, CDR1 is SNHLY and CDR2 is FYNNEI. CDR3: CASSERADHTQYF. In nucleotides, the CDR3 is TGTGCCAGCAGTGAGAGGGCAGATCACACGCAGTATTTT. The full variable domain, with the rest looked up from reference TRBV2 and TRBJ2-3, is EPEVTQTPSHQVTQMGQEVILRCVPISNHLYFYWYRQILGQKVEFLVSFYNNEISEKSEIFDDQFSVERPDGSNFTLKIRSTKLEDSAMYFCASSERADHTQYFGPGTRLTVL.

In this sample, this clonotype turned up once. The chain has TRBV20-1 and TRBJ2-4; 9 bases agree with TRBD2. After removal of 0 bases from V and 7 bases from J, the junction contained 13 bases not matched to a gene. There are 17 residues in the CDR3. Germline assignment: CDR1 DFQATT and CDR2 SNEGSKA (reference sequence). CDR3 amino acids: CSARDPLAGKKGNIQYF. CDR3 in DNA: TGCAGTGCTAGAGATCCGCTAGCGGGAAAGAAGGGGAACATTCAGTACTTC.

The genes are TRBV7-2 and TRBJ2-3; no clear D gene. Germline V gene sequence: CDR1 SGHTA, CDR2 FQGNSA. The CDR3 contains 14 residues. Deletions cut 4 bases from V and 4 bases from J, with 12 bases between. The CDR3 nucleotides read TGTGCCAGCAGCTCCGGTCTAAAGTCAGATACGCAGTATTTT. This sequence encodes CASSSGLKSDTQYF. Supplemented by reference TRBV7-2 and TRBJ2-3, the full variable domain reads GAGVSQSPSNKVTEKGKDVELRCDPISGHTALYWYRQSLGQGLEFLIYFQGNSAPDKSGLPSDRFSAERTGGSVSTLTIQRTQQEDSAVYLCASSSGLKSDTQYFGPGTRLTVL.

V is TRBV7-3 and J is TRBJ2-7; weak D call: TRBD2 (7 bases). Trimming took 2 bases from V and 5 from J, leaving 16 bases between them. CDR1 is SGHTA and CDR2 is FQGTGA in the germline V gene. CDR3 size: 15 residues. In DNA, the CDR3 is TGTGCCAGCAGCTTACGGGGGGCTACTGGAGACGAGCAGTACTTC. Protein product: CASSLRGATGDEQYF.

This clonotype has just a few counts. This chain joins TRBV12-3 or TRBV12-4 and TRBJ2-1, with a possible D match to TRBD1 (5 bases). Trimming removed 5 bases from V and 2 bases from J, with 10 bases in between. The CDR3 covers 14 residues. The CDR3 sequence is CASSPGHTYNEQFF. CDR3 bases: TGTGCCAGCAGTCCTGGACACACCTACAATGAGCAGTTCTTC.

V is TRBV5-4 and J is TRBJ2-1; maybe TRBD2 (7 bases). Trimming cost V 2 bases and J 8 bases, with 23 bases left between them. The CDR3 loop spans 17 amino acids. Germline V gene data show CDR1 as SGHNT and CDR2 as YYREEE (reference sequence). The CDR3 spells CASSFPGPGGGGDEQFF. The CDR3 DNA reads TGTGCCAGCAGCTTTCCGGGCCCGGGGGGCGGCGGGGATGAGCAGTTCTTC.

The table lists this clonotype with a count of one. The rearrangement uses TRBV20-1 and TRBJ1-5; D is perhaps TRBD1 (6 bases). Trimming pared 6 bases from V and 0 bases from J, leaving 12 bases between. CDR1 is DFQATT and CDR2 is SNEGSKA in the germline V gene (reference sequence). The CDR3 length is 14 residues. This CDR3 is CSASGTNSNQPQHF. The CDR3 bases are TGCAGTGCCTCCGGGACAAATAGCAATCAGCCCCAGCATTTT.

In its sample, this clonotype was seen a few times. The rearrangement joins TRBV10-3 to TRBJ2-1; TRBD1 aligns across 9 bases. This CDR3 is 17 amino acids long. CDR1 is ENHRY, CDR2 SYGVKD, per germline. V lost 2 bases to trimming and J lost 7 bases; unmatched junction nucleotides: 12. This chain's CDR3 is CAISEPPWDRERNEQFF. The CDR3 DNA sequence: TGTGCCATCAGTGAGCCCCCTTGGGACAGGGAACGAAATGAGCAGTTCTTC.